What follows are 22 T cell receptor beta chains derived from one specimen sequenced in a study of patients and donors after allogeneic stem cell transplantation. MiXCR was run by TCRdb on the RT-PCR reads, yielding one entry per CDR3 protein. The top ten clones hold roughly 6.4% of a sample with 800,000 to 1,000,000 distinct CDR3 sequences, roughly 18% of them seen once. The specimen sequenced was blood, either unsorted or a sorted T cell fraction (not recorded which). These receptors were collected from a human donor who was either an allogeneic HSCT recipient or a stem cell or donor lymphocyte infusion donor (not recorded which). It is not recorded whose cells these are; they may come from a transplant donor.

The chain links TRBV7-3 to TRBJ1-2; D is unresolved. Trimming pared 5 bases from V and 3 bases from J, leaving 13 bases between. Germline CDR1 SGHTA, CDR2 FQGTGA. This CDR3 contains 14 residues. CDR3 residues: CASSPTPQHYGYTF. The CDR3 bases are TGTGCCAGCAGCCCAACTCCCCAGCACTATGGCTACACCTTC.

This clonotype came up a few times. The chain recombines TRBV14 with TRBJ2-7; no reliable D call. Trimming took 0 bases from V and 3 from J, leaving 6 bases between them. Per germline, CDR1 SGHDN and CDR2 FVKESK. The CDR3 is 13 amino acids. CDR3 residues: CASSQDIVYEQYF. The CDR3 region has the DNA TGTGCCAGCAGCCAAGACATCGTCTACGAGCAGTACTTC.

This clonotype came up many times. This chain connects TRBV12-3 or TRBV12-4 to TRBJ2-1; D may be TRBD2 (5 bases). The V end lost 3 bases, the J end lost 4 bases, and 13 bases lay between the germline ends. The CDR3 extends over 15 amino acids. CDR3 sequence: CASSFTRALYNEQFF. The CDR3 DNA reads TGTGCCAGCAGTTTTACGCGGGCCCTATACAATGAGCAGTTCTTC.

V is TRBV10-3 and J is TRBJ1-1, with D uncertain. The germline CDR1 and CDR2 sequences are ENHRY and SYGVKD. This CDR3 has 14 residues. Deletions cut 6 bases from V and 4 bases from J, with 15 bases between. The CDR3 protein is CAISFEGSGTEAFF. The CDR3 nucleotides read TGTGCCATCAGCTTTGAGGGCTCGGGCACTGAAGCTTTCTTT.

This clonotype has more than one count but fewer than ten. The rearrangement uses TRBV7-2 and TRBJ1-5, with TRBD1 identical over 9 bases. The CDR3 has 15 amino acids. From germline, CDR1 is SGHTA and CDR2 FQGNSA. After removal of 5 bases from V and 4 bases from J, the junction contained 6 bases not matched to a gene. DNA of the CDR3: TGTGCCAGCAGCGTGCGGGACAGGGCGAATCAGCCCCAGCATTTT. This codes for CASSVRDRANQPQHF.

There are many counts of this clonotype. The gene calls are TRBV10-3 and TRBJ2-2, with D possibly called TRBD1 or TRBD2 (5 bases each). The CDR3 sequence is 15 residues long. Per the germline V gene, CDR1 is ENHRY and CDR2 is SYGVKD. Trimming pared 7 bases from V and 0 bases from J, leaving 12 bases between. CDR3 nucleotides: TGTGCCATCAAGGGGACCGGGACGAACACCGGGGAGCTGTTTTTT. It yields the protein CAIKGTGTNTGELFF.

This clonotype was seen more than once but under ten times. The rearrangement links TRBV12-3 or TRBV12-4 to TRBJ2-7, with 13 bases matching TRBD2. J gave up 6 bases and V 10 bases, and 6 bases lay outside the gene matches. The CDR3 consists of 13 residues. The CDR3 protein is CATRTSGRGEQYF. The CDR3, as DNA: TGTGCCACCCGGACTAGCGGGAGAGGCGAGCAGTACTTC.

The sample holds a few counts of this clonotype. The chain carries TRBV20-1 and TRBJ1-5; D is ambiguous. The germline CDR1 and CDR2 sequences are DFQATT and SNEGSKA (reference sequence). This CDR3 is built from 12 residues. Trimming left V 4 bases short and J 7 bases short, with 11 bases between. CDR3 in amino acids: CSATNMGQPQHF. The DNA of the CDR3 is TGCAGTGCTACCAACATGGGACAGCCCCAGCATTTT.

The CDR3 bases are TGCAGTGCGCTCACCCCCCAGCGCTCCTACAATGAGCAGTTCTTC. Translation gives CSALTPQRSYNEQFF. This chain connects TRBV20-1 to TRBJ2-1; D unclear. V lost 6 bases and J 0 bases, leaving 15 bases between the germline ends. The CDR3 has 15 amino acids. The germline V gene encodes CDR1 DFQATT and CDR2 SNEGSKA (reference sequence).

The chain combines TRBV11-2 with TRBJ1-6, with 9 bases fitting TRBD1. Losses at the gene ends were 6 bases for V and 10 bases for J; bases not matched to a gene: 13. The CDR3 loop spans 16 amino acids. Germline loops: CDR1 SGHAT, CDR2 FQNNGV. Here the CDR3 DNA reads TGTGCCAGCAGAATGGGGCGGGGACAGGGTCCCTCACCCCTCCACTTT. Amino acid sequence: CASRMGRGQGPSPLHF.

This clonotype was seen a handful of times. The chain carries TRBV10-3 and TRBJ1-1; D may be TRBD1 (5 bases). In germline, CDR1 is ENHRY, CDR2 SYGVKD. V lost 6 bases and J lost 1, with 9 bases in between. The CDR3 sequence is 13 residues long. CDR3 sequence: CAIRGLQNTEAFF. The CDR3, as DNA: TGTGCCATCAGGGGACTCCAGAACACTGAAGCTTTCTTT.

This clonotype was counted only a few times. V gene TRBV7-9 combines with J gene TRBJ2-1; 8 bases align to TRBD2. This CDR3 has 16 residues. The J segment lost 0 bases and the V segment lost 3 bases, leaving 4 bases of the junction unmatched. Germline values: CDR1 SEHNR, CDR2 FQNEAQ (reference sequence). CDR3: CASSFLSGISYNEQFF. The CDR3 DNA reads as TGTGCCAGCAGCTTCCTTAGCGGGATCTCCTACAATGAGCAGTTCTTC. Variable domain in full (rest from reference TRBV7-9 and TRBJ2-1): DTGVSQNPRHKITKRGQNVTFRCDPISEHNRLYWYRQTLGQGPEFLTYFQNEAQLEKSRLLSDRFSAERPKGSFSTLEIQRTEQGDSAMYLCASSFLSGISYNEQFFGPGTRLTVL.

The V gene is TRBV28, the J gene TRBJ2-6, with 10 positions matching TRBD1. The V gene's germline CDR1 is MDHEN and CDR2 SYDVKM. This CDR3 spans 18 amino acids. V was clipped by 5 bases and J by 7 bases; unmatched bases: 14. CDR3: CASSPRDRGMWRANVLTF. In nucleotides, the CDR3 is TGTGCCAGCAGTCCAAGGGACAGGGGAATGTGGCGTGCCAACGTCCTGACTTTC. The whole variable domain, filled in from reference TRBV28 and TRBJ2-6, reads DVKVTQSSRYLVKRTGEKVFLECVQDMDHENMFWYRQDPGLGLRLIYFSYDVKMKEKGDIPEGYSVSREKKERFSLILESASTNQTSMYLCASSPRDRGMWRANVLTFGAGSRLTVL.

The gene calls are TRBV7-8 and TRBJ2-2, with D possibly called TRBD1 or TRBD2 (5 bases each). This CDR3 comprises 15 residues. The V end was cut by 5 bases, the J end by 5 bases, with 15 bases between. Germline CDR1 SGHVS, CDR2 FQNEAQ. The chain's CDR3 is CASSQWGRRTGELFF. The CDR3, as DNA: TGTGCCAGCAGCCAATGGGGGAGACGAACCGGGGAGCTGTTTTTT.

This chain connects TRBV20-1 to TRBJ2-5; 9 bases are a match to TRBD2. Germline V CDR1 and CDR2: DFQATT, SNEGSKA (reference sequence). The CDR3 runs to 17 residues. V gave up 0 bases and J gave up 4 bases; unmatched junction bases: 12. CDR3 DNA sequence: TGCAGTGCTAGAGAATTGGGCGGGGGGGCCCGCCGAGAGACCCAGTACTTC. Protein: CSARELGGGARRETQYF.

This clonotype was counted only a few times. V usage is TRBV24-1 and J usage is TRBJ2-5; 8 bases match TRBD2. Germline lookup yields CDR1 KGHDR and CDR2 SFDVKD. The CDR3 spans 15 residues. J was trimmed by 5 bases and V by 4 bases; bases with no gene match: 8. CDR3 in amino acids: CATSEGGLAGETQYF. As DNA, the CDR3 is TGTGCCACCAGTGAGGGTGGACTAGCAGGGGAGACCCAGTACTTC.

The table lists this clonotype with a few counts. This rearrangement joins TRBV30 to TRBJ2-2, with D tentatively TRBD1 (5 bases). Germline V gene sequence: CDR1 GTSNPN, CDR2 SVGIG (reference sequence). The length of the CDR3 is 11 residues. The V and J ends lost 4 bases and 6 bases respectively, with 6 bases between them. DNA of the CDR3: TGTGCCTGGAAGGGGTCCGGGGAGCTGTTTTTT. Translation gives CAWKGSGELFF.

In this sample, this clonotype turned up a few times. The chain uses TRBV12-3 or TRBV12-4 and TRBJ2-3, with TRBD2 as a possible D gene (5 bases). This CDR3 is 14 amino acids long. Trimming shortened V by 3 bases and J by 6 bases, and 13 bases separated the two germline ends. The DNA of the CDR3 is TGTGCCAGCAGTTTGGACGGGATTCGGGATACGCAGTATTTT. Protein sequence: CASSLDGIRDTQYF.

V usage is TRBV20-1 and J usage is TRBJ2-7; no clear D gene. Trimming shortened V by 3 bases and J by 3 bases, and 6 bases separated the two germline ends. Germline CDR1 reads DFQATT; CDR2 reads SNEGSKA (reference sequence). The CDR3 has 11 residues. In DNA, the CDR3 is TGCAGTGCTAGGTTGGTCTACGAGCAGTACTTC. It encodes CSARLVYEQYF.

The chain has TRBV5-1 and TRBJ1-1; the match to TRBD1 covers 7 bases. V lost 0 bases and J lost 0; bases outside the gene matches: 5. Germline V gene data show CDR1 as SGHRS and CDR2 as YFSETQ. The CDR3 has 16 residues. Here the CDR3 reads CASSLGTGAMNTEAFF. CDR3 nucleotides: TGCGCCAGCAGCTTGGGGACAGGAGCTATGAACACTGAAGCTTTCTTT.

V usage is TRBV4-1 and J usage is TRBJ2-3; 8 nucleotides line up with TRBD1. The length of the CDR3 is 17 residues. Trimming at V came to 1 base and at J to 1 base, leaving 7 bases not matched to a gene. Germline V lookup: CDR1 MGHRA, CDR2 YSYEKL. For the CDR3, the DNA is TGCGCCAGCAGCCAAGCACGCAGGGGGCTTGGCACAGATACGCAGTATTTT. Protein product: CASSQARRGLGTDTQYF.

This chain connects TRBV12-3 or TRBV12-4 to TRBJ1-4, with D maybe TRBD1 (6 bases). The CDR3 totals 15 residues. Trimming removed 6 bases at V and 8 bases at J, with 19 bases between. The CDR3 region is CASRGDTLGGEKLFF. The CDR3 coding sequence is TGTGCCAGCAGGGGGGACACATTGGGGGGCGAAAAACTGTTTTTT.